The source of this T cell receptor (beta chain) is a study of monozygotic twins with inflammatory bowel disease. General study points: Sharing of clonotypes with others was lower in IBD patients than in healthy twins, and this was especially so with disease activity. The co-twins with IBD showed lower TCRbeta diversity (inverse Simpson) than their healthy siblings. Backing was not found for a single strong signal or clonotype associated with IBD.

Details on this clonotype: Its matching antigen is unknown.

UMIs bearing a 6-nucleotide sample barcode were added through template switching. Reprocessing the 5' RACE reads, TCRdb reports a single entry for every CDR3 protein and omits DNA. The table for this sample gives about 110,000 distinct CDR3 sequences. CDR1 is LGHDT and CDR2 is YNNKEL in the germline V gene (reference sequence). The CDR3 totals 15 residues. The V and J genes are TRBV3-1 and TRBJ1-4. This clonotype was obtained from a human donor with ulcerative colitis or Crohn's disease, or a healthy co-twin of an affected twin (not recorded which). The sample taken for sequencing was blood. CDR3 in amino acids: CASSQEEARNDKLFF.